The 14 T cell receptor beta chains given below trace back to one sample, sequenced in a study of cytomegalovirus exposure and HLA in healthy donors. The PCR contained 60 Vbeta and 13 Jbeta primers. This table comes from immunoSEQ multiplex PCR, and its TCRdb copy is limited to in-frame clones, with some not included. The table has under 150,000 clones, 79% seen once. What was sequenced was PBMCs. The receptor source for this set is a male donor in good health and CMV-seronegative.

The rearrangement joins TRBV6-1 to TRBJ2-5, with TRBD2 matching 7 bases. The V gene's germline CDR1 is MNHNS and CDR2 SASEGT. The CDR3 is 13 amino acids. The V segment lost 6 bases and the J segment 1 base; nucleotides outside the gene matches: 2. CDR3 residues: CASRTGGQETQYF. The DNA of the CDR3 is TGTGCCAGCAGGACGGGGGGCCAAGAGACCCAGTACTTC.

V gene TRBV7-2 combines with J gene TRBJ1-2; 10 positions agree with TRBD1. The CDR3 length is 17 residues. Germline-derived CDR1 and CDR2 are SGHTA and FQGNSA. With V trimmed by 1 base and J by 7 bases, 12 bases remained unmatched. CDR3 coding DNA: TGTGCCAGCAGCTTAGAGGACAGGGGGTTTATCGATAGTGGCTACACCTTC. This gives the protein CASSLEDRGFIDSGYTF.

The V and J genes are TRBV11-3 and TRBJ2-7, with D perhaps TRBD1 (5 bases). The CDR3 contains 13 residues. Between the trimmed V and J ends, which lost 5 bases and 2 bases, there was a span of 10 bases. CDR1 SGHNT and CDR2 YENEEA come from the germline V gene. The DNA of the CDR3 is TGTGCCAGCAGCCGAGACAGCGCCTACGAGCAGTACTTC. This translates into CASSRDSAYEQYF.

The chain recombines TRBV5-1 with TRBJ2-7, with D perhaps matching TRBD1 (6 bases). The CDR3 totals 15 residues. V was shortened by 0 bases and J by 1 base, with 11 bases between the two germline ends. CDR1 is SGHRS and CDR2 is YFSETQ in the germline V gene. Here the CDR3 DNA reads TGCGCCAGCAGCTTGGCTCGACAGGATTCCTACGAGCAGTACTTC. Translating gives CASSLARQDSYEQYF.

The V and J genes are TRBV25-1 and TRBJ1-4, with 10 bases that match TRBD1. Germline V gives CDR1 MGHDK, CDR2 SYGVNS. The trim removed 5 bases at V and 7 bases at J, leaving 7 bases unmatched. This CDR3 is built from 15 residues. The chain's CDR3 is CASSKTGTGVEKLFF. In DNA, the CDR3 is TGTGCCAGCAGTAAAACCGGGACAGGGGTTGAAAAACTGTTTTTT. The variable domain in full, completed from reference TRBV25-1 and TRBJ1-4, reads EADIYQTPRYLVIGTGKKITLECSQTMGHDKMYWYQQDPGMELHLIHYSYGVNSTEKGDLSSESTVSRIRTEHFPLTLESARPSHTSQYLCASSKTGTGVEKLFFGSGTQLSVL.

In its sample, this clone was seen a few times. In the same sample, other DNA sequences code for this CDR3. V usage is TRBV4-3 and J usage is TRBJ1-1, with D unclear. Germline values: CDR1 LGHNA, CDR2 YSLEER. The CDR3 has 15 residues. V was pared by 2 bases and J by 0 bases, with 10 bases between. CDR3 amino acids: CASSQYREMNTEAFF. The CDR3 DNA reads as TGCGCCAGCAGCCAATACCGGGAGATGAACACTGAAGCTTTCTTT.

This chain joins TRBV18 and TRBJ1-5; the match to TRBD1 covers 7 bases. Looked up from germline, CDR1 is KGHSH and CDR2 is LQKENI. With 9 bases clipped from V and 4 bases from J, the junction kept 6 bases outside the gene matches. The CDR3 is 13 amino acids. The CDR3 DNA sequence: TGTGCCAGTCGAGAGGGGGCTAATCAGCCCCAGCATTTT. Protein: CASREGANQPQHF.

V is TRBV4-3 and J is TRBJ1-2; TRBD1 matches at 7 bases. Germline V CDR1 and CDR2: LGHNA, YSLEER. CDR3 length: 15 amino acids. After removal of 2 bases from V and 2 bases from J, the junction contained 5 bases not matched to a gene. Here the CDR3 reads CASSQQHRGNYGYTF. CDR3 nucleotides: TGCGCCAGCAGCCAACAACACAGGGGCAACTATGGCTACACCTTC.

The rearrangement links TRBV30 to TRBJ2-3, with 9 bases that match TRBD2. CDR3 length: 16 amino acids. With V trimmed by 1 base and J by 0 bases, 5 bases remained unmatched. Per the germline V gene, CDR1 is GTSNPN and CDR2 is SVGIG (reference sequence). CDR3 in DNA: TGTGCCTGGAGTGGAAGGACTAGCGCTAGCACAGATACGCAGTATTTT. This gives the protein CAWSGRTSASTDTQYF.

The CDR3 DNA sequence: TGTGCCAGCAGACACGACAGGGGTACTGAAGCTTTCTTT. The encoded protein is CASRHDRGTEAFF. This chain links TRBV5-4 with TRBJ1-1; 8 nucleotides align to TRBD1. The CDR3 sequence is 13 residues long. V shed 5 bases, J shed 5 bases, and the junction held 5 bases outside the gene matches. Germline values: CDR1 SGHNT, CDR2 YYREEE (reference sequence).

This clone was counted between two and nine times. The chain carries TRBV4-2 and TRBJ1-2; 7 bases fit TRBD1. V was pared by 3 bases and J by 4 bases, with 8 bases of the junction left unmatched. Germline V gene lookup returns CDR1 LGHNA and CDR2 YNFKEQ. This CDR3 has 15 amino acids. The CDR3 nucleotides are TGTGCCAGCAGCCAGGGACAGCAAGAGGTCTATGGCTACACCTTC. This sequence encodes CASSQGQQEVYGYTF.

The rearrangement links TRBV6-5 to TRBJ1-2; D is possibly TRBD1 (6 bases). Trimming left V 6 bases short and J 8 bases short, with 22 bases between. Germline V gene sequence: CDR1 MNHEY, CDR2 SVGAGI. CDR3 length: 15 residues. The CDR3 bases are TGTGCCAGCAGGCCCCCGGGACATCAAAGTATCGGCTACACCTTC. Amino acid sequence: CASRPPGHQSIGYTF.

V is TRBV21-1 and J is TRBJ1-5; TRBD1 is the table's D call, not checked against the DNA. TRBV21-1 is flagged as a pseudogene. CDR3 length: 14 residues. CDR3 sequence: CASSDRVGNQPQHF. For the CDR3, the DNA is TGTGCCAGCAGCGACAGGGTCGGCAATCAGCCCCAGCATTTT.

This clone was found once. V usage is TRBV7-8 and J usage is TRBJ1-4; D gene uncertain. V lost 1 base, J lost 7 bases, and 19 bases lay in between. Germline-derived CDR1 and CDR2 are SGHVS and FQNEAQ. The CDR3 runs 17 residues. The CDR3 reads CASSLVGRDPGGEKLFF. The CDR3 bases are TGTGCCAGCAGCTTAGTAGGCAGAGACCCAGGAGGTGAAAAACTGTTTTTT.